This T cell receptor (beta chain) emerged from a study of blood T cell repertoires in COVID-19 (dated by TCRdb to 2018 to 2021). Regarding the research as a whole: Samples covering the acute and convalescent phases of COVID-19 were provided by collaborators in the United States, Italy and Spain. The prospective study material was composed of cDNA or gDNA derived from T cells, B-cell-depleted T cells, or PBMCs. Deeply sampled blood TCRbeta repertoires from subjects exposed to, actively infected with, or recovered from COVID-19 were included in the dataset. The repertoires were made available in a free public database intended to serve as a resource for research on the immune response to SARS-CoV-2. The samples were drawn from two sources: the first 160 participants of the ongoing ImmuneRACE study, and fewer than 1,500 subjects contributed by 6 global collaborators. Sample metadata almost always included a de-identified subject ID, COVID-19 status, age in years and sex. Where available, HLA class I and class II types were taken from metadata supplied by the sample provider and were not determined by assay-based typing. Broader findings and caveats from the paper: The quantity of clinical and demographic metadata differed by source and by participant and was supplied without curation.

The germline V gene (reference sequence) sets CDR1 to LNHDA and CDR2 to SQIVND. The CDR3, cysteine through phenylalanine, is 14 amino acids long. Only the CDR3 part of the read is kept: 42 bases, read in frame from the first base. Ends trimmed: V by 7 bases, J by 4 bases; bases unmatched to a gene: 6. The collaborating institutions used their own protocols to collect whole blood in K2EDTA tubes. For TCRbeta analysis, collaborator samples were shipped as frozen whole blood, as isolated PBMCs, or as DNA extracted from either sample type. Details on this clone: No antigen is known for it. It has no much larger one-base neighbor in the sample; base qualities were not kept.

TCRbeta CDR3 regions were amplified from genomic DNA using the immunoSEQ Assay, a bias-controlled multiplex PCR. As for the authors' bioinformatics: The number of nucleated cells in each sample was estimated by amplification of reference gene primers within the assay. To quantify the absolute abundance of each unique TCRbeta CDR3 rearrangement, sequence reads were collapsed and filtered. For each sample, productive Simpson clonality was calculated by taking the square root of Simpson's diversity index across productive rearrangements. TCRdb re-hosts the immuneACCESS table, in-frame sequences only. Its copies lack some clones; in the studies checked, an unresolved V gene accounts for under half of them, and the cause for the rest is not known. V, J and clone size are those of that table, while D and trimming were read from the DNA. For this sample there are some 150,000 clones; 80% to 90% appear just once. More than 1% of the sample rests with the top ten.

The chain is assembled from TRBV19 and TRBJ2-1; 8 bases in the middle match TRBD2. What was sequenced was peripheral blood. This clonotype was obtained from a man aged 35 to 55 with acute or convalescent COVID-19. The DNA sequence reads TGTGCCAGTACAGGCGGGGGGCCATACAATGAGCAGTTCTTC. The resulting protein is CASTGGGPYNEQFF. The reference TRBV19 and TRBJ2-1 proteins fill in what lies around the CDR3, so the full variable domain reads DGGITQSPKYLFRKEGQNVTLSCEQNLNHDAMYWYRQDPGQGLRLIYYSQIVNDFQKGDIAEGYSVSREKKESFPLTVTSAQKNPTAFYLCASTGGGPYNEQFFGPGTRLTVL.